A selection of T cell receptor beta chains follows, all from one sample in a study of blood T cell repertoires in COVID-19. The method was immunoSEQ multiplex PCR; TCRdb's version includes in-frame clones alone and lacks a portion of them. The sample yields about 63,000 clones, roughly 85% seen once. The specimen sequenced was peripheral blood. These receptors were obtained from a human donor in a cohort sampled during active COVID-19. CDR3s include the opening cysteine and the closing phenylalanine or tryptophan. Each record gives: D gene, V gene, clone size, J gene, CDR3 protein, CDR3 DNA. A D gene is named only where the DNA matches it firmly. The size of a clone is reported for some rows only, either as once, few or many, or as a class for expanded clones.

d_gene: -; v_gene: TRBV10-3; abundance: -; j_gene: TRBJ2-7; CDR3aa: CAISGTSREQYF; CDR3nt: TGTGCCATCAGTGGAACATCGAGGGAGCAGTACTTC
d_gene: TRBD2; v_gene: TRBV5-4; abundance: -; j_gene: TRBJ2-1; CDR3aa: CASSLDGRPYNEQFF; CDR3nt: TGTGCCAGCAGCCTTGACGGGAGGCCCTATAATGAGCAGTTCTTC
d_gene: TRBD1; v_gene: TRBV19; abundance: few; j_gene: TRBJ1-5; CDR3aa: CASSIGQGAVHQPQHF; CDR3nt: TGTGCCAGTAGTATAGGGCAGGGGGCGGTTCATCAGCCCCAGCATTTT
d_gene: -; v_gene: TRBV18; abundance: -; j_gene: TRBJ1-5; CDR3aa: CASSATLGNQPQHF; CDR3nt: TGTGCCAGCTCGGCGACACTTGGCAATCAGCCCCAGCATTTT
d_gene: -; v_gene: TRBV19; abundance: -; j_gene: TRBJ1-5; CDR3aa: CASSILRPNNYQPQHF; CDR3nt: TGTGCCAGTAGTATCTTGCGGCCGAACAACTATCAGCCCCAGCATTTT
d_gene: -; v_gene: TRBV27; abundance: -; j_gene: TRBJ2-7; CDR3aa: CASSPYEQYF; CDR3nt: TGTGCCAGCAGCCCATACGAGCAGTACTTC
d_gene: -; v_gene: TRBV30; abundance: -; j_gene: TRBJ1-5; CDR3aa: CAWSVKGLGQRNQPQHF; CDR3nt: TGTGCCTGGAGTGTAAAGGGCCTTGGACAGCGCAATCAGCCCCAGCATTTT
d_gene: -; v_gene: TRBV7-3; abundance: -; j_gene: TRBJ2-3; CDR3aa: CASSHTASTDTQYF; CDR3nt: TGTGCCAGCAGCCACACAGCTAGCACAGATACGCAGTATTTT
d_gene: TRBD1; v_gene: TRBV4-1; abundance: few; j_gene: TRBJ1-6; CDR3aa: CASSQDRSGDRLSLGNSPLHF; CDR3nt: TGCGCCAGCAGCCAAGACCGGAGCGGGGACAGGCTCAGCCTGGGAAATTCACCCCTCCACTTT
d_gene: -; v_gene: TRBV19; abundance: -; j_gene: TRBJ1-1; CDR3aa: CASSILSTGITEAFF; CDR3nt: TGTGCCAGTAGTATCCTTTCAACAGGGATCACTGAAGCTTTCTTT
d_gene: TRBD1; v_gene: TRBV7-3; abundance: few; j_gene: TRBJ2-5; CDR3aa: CASSGTGGKETQYF; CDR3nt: TGTGCCAGCAGCGGGACAGGGGGCAAAGAGACCCAGTACTTC
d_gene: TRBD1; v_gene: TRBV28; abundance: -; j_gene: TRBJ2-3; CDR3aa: CASNTGQGTDTQYF; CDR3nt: TGTGCCAGCAACACGGGACAGGGCACAGATACGCAGTATTTT
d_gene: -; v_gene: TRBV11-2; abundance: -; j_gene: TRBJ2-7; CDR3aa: CASSLDVVGLYEQYF; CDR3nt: TGTGCCAGCAGCTTAGATGTGGTGGGGCTCTACGAGCAGTACTTC
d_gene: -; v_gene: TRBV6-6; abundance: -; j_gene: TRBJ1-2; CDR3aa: CASREQGLGGYTF; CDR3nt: TGTGCCAGCAGAGAACAGGGATTAGGTGGCTACACCTTC
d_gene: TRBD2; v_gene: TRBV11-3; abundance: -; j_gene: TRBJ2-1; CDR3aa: CASSFTSGVFNEQFF; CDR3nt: TGTGCCAGCAGCTTTACTAGCGGGGTCTTCAATGAGCAGTTCTTC
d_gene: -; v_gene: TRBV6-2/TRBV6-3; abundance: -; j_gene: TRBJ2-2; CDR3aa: CASSYFGGTTGELFF; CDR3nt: TGTGCCAGCAGTTACTTTGGGGGGACCACCGGGGAGCTGTTTTTT
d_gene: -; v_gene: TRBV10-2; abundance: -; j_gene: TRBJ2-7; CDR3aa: CASRPGETGQYF; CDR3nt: TGCGCCAGCAGGCCGGGAGAAACCGGGCAGTACTTC
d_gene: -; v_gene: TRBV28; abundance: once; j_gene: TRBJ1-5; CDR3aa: CASSPPRQNQPQHF; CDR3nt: TGTGCCAGCAGCCCCCCCCGACAGAATCAGCCCCAGCATTTT
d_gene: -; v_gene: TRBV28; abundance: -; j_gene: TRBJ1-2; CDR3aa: CASSPLGQVYGYTF; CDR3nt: TGTGCCAGCAGTCCCCTGGGACAAGTCTATGGCTACACCTTC
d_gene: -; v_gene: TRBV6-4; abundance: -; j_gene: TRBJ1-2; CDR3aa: CASSDGRAYGYTF; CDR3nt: TGTGCCAGCAGTGACGGCAGGGCCTATGGCTACACCTTC
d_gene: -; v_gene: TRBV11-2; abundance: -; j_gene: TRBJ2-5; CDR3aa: CASSLAPVQETQYF; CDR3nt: TGTGCCAGCAGCTTAGCCCCAGTCCAAGAGACCCAGTACTTC
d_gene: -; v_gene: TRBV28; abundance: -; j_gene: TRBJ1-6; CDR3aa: CASSLSHPESSYNSPLHF; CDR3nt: TGTGCCAGCAGTCTCTCCCATCCCGAGAGCTCCTATAATTCACCCCTCCACTTT
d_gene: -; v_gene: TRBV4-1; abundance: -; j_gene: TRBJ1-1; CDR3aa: CASSSTGTSSTEAFF; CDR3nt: TGCGCCAGCAGCAGCACGGGGACATCGAGCACTGAAGCTTTCTTT
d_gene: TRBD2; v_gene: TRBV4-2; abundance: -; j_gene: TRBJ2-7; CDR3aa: CASSQEGGRAAIGREQYF; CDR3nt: TGTGCCAGCAGCCAAGAAGGCGGGAGGGCCGCAATTGGGAGGGAGCAGTACTTC
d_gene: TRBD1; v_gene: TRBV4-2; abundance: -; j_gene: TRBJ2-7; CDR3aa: CASSQFPGQGASGSEQYF; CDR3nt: TGTGCCAGCAGCCAATTTCCGGGACAGGGGGCGTCGGGGTCCGAGCAGTACTTC